The 12 T cell receptor beta chains reported below all come from one sample, sequenced in a study of T cell responses to AZD1222 COVID-19 vaccine. Assay used: immunoSEQ multiplex PCR; TCRdb lists only in-frame clones, some missing. Altogether some 140,000 clones are present, around 90% being singletons, with the ten largest covering 5.5% to 6.5%. Material: peripheral blood, obtained on day 0 of AZD1222 vaccination. These receptors were collected from an adult in good health.

V gene TRBV7-8 combines with J gene TRBJ2-7, with 10 bases matching TRBD2. Trimming took 2 bases from V and 1 from J; bases not matched to a gene: 8. The CDR3 loop spans 17 amino acids. Germline V gene sequence: CDR1 SGHVS, CDR2 FQNEAQ. The CDR3 loop is CASSLPPSGSQSYEQYF. The DNA of the CDR3 is TGTGCCAGCAGCTTACCTCCTAGCGGGAGCCAATCCTACGAGCAGTACTTC.

V is TRBV7-8 and J is TRBJ2-7; 10 nucleotides agree with TRBD2. This CDR3 is 16 amino acids long. In germline, CDR1 is SGHVS, CDR2 FQNEAQ. V shed 2 bases and J 6 bases; nucleotides not matched to a gene: 10. CDR3 coding DNA: TGTGCCAGCAGCTTACTTCCTAGCGGGAGTGTGCTCGAGCAGTACTTC. Its translation is CASSLLPSGSVLEQYF.

This clone was seen repeatedly, ten times or more. The chain joins TRBV5-4 to TRBJ1-4; D uncertain. Trimming removed 3 bases from V and 3 bases from J, with 12 bases in between. CDR1 and CDR2 (germline): SGHNT, YYREEE (reference sequence). The CDR3 totals 15 residues. The CDR3 reads CASSSRGSSNEKLFF. DNA for the CDR3: TGTGCCAGCAGCTCCCGAGGGTCTTCTAATGAAAAACTGTTTTTT.

V usage is TRBV7-8 and J usage is TRBJ1-4; D not resolved. In germline, CDR1 is SGHVS, CDR2 FQNEAQ. V was pared by 2 bases and J by 8 bases, with 9 bases between. The CDR3 is 13 amino acids. The CDR3 DNA reads as TGTGCCAGCAGCTTAAGGGTGCGGGAAAAACTGTTTTTT. Protein sequence: CASSLRVREKLFF.

The count of this clone is one. The rearrangement uses TRBV15 and TRBJ2-1, with D maybe TRBD2 (5 bases). Germline V gene lookup returns CDR1 LNHNV and CDR2 YYDKDF (reference sequence). The germline V and J ends were trimmed by 0 bases and 6 bases, with 12 bases remaining between them. The CDR3 covers 15 residues. The CDR3 nucleotides are TGTGCCACCAGCAGAGATAGGGCTAGCAGCAATGAGCAGTTCTTC. Protein product: CATSRDRASSNEQFF.

J is TRBJ2-7 and V is TRBV27, with D unclear. From germline, CDR1 is MNHEY and CDR2 SMNVEV (reference sequence). The CDR3 is made up of 14 amino acids. V was shortened by 3 bases and J by 5 bases, with 14 bases between the two germline ends. Written as DNA, the CDR3 is TGTGCCAGCAGTTTTAGTCAGCGAAGAGACGAGCAGTACTTC. Residues: CASSFSQRRDEQYF.

The chain employs TRBV5-4 and TRBJ1-1; possible D gene TRBD1, 5 bases. The V gene lost 5 bases and the J gene lost 2 bases, with 19 bases spanning the gap. CDR1 is SGHNT and CDR2 is YYREEE in the germline V gene (reference sequence). CDR3 length: 16 amino acids. The CDR3 sequence is CASSSMWGAGNTEAFF. In nucleotides, the CDR3 is TGTGCCAGCAGTTCCATGTGGGGCGCGGGAAACACTGAAGCTTTCTTT.

The V gene is TRBV7-9, the J gene TRBJ2-1, with TRBD1 as a possible D gene (6 bases). This CDR3 region has 14 residues. Trimming took off 2 bases at V and 6 bases at J, with 11 bases between the two ends. Germline V gives CDR1 SEHNR, CDR2 FQNEAQ (reference sequence). The CDR3 is CASSLRQGFNEQFF. The DNA of the CDR3 is TGTGCCAGCAGCTTACGGCAGGGGTTCAATGAGCAGTTCTTC.

The J gene is TRBJ2-3, the V gene TRBV7-2, with a weak D call TRBD2 (6 bases). Germline-derived CDR1 and CDR2 are SGHTA and FQGNSA. Trimming pared 6 bases from V and 2 bases from J, leaving 12 bases between. This CDR3 comprises 14 residues. The CDR3 sequence: CASRVAEFTDTQYF. CDR3 in DNA: TGTGCCAGCAGGGTAGCGGAGTTCACAGATACGCAGTATTTT.

This clone has only a few counts. This sequence joins TRBV4-3 and TRBJ2-6, with D possibly TRBD1 on 6 matching bases. The V end was cut by 3 bases, the J end by 4 bases, with 13 bases between. CDR1 is LGHNA and CDR2 is YSLEER in the germline V gene. This CDR3 has 16 residues. The CDR3 coding sequence is TGCGCCAGCAGCCAGGAAACAGGGACAGGGGCCAACGTCCTGACTTTC. This codes for CASSQETGTGANVLTF.

The chain employs TRBV27 and TRBJ2-7; TRBD2 is a possible D gene (5 bases). Trimming left V 8 bases short and J 5 bases short, with 13 bases between. This CDR3 is built from 12 residues. The germline V gene has CDR1 MNHEY and CDR2 SMNVEV (reference sequence). Here the CDR3 reads CASWSGVHEQYF. The CDR3 bases are TGTGCCAGCTGGTCCGGGGTCCACGAGCAGTACTTC.

This clone has just one count. V is TRBV27 and J is TRBJ1-2; 7 nucleotides agree with TRBD1. The CDR3 is made up of 13 amino acids. CDR1 and CDR2 from the germline V gene are MNHEY and SMNVEV (reference sequence). Trimming cost V 2 bases and J 8 bases; bases outside gene matches: 5. CDR3 in amino acids: CASSLKGGSGYTF. The CDR3 nucleotides read TGTGCCAGCAGTTTAAAAGGGGGCAGCGGCTACACCTTC.